The 16 T cell receptor beta chains below were found in one sample sequenced in a study of sequential checkpoint blockade in melanoma. Sequencing was performed with immunoSEQ multiplex PCR; in TCRdb, only in-frame clones are kept and a portion is missing. The sample shows approximately 20,000 clones, approximately 70% of them seen only once. Treatment noted: randomized to nivolumab then ipilimumab (arm A) or the reverse (arm B). The source was CD8+ T cells sorted from blood (inferred from file names), collected from a patient given nivolumab and ipilimumab in sequence. Source of these receptors: a human donor with melanoma.

This clone was recorded once. The chain uses TRBV5-1 and TRBJ1-2; 8 bases are shared with TRBD1. The length of the CDR3 is 15 residues. With 4 bases clipped from V and 3 bases from J, the junction kept 8 bases outside the gene matches. Germline CDR1 reads SGHRS; CDR2 reads YFSETQ. CDR3 nucleotide sequence: TGCGCCAGCAGCCTGACAGGGGCGCGGGACTATGGCTACACCTTC. Amino acids: CASSLTGARDYGYTF.

The chain combines TRBV11-2 with TRBJ2-7; possible D gene TRBD1, 5 bases. CDR3 length equals 13 residues. Germline V CDR1 and CDR2: SGHAT, FQNNGV. Trimming shortened V by 1 base and J by 5 bases, and 9 bases separated the two germline ends. The CDR3 DNA sequence: TGTGCCAGCAGCTTAGCAGGGTGGGACGAGCAGTACTTC. Its translation: CASSLAGWDEQYF.

This clone was counted only a few times. Sequence at one end of the junction differs from germline and may be a read error. The J gene is TRBJ2-7, the V gene TRBV6-1; TRBD1 aligns across 7 bases. The CDR3 extends over 14 amino acids. Germline V gene lookup returns CDR1 MNHNS and CDR2 SASEGT. The CDR3 nucleotides are TGTGCCATCAGTGAGGACAGGAGCTCCTACGAGCAGTACTTC. This encodes CAISEDRSSYEQYF.

The chain has TRBV9 and TRBJ2-3, with TRBD2 matching over 8 bases. This CDR3 comprises 15 residues. J was trimmed by 5 bases and V by 0 bases; bases with no gene match: 5. Germline CDR1 SGDLS, CDR2 YYNGEE. The CDR3 DNA is TGTGCCAGCAGCGTAGAGGGACTAGATTTAGATACGCAGTATTTT. This encodes CASSVEGLDLDTQYF. The whole variable domain, remainder taken from reference TRBV9 and TRBJ2-3, is DSGVTQTPKHLITATGQRVTLRCSPRSGDLSVYWYQQSLDQGLQFLIQYYNGEERAKGNILERFSAQQFPDLHSELNLSSLELGDSALYFCASSVEGLDLDTQYFGPGTRLTVL.

The rearrangement joins TRBV5-6 to TRBJ1-1; no clear D gene. Germline CDR1 SGHDT, CDR2 YYEEEE. The ends were cut back, 1 base at V and 3 bases at J, with 4 bases in the middle. The length of the CDR3 is 12 residues. The CDR3 loop is CASSLPDTEAFF. Here the CDR3 DNA reads TGTGCCAGCAGCTTGCCGGACACTGAAGCTTTCTTT.

The V and J genes are TRBV5-6 and TRBJ2-2, with 9 bases fitting TRBD1. J lost 3 bases, V lost 5 bases, and 17 bases had no gene match. The germline V gene encodes CDR1 SGHDT and CDR2 YYEEEE. This CDR3 is built from 19 residues. The CDR3 coding sequence is TGTGCCAGCAGAGCTCTATCAACCGGGACAGGGCTTGACACCGGGGAGCTGTTTTTT. Translation gives CASRALSTGTGLDTGELFF.

This clone was observed a few times. The gene calls are TRBV7-3 and TRBJ2-3; 8 bases map to TRBD2. V shed 4 bases and J 2 bases; nucleotides not matched to a gene: 8. Germline assignment: CDR1 SGHTA and CDR2 FQGTGA. This CDR3 region has 16 residues. The CDR3 sequence: CASSSIGGAYTDTQYF. The CDR3 DNA reads TGTGCCAGCAGCTCCATCGGGGGGGCGTACACAGATACGCAGTATTTT.

The chain links TRBV7-9 to TRBJ2-3, with a possible D match to TRBD1 (6 bases). CDR3 length equals 14 residues. Looked up from germline, CDR1 is SEHNR and CDR2 is FQNEAQ (reference sequence). The V end lost 5 bases, the J end lost 3 bases, and 12 bases lay between the germline ends. CDR3 nucleotide sequence: TGTGCCAGCAGCCGTATTAGGGGGACAGATACGCAGTATTTT. The encoded protein is CASSRIRGTDTQYF.

This sequence joins TRBV7-2 and TRBJ2-7; TRBD2 aligns across 9 bases. The CDR3 sequence is 14 residues long. The V and J ends lost 4 bases and 5 bases, in that order; junction bases with no gene match: 6. Germline values: CDR1 SGHTA, CDR2 FQGNSA. The CDR3 sequence: CASSSLAGFNEQYF. In DNA form, the CDR3 reads TGTGCCAGCAGCTCGCTAGCGGGATTCAACGAGCAGTACTTC.

This clone was detected a few times. The chain has TRBV18 and TRBJ2-7; D possibly corresponds to TRBD1 (5 bases). The CDR3 length is 17 residues. Germline lookup yields CDR1 KGHSH and CDR2 LQKENI. V gave up 1 base and J gave up 0 bases, with 16 bases separating them. CDR3 DNA sequence: TGTGCCAGCTCACCACAGGTCCGGACACCTGGCTCCTACGAGCAGTACTTC. Protein product: CASSPQVRTPGSYEQYF.

This clone occurred once. The J gene is TRBJ2-3, the V gene TRBV27, with 7 bases aligning to TRBD1. The V segment lost 4 bases and the J segment 2 bases; nucleotides outside the gene matches: 3. Germline V gene lookup returns CDR1 MNHEY and CDR2 SMNVEV (reference sequence). The CDR3 has 14 residues. The CDR3 reads CASSWTGPTDTQYF. As DNA, the CDR3 is TGTGCCAGCAGTTGGACAGGACCCACAGATACGCAGTATTTT.

V and J are TRBV4-3 and TRBJ1-1; D is ambiguous. V shed 3 bases and J shed 6 bases, with 14 bases lying between them. Germline CDR1 LGHNA, CDR2 YSLEER. The CDR3 has 14 residues. The CDR3 region is CASSHKRGGPEAFF. As DNA, the CDR3 is TGCGCCAGCAGCCACAAACGGGGTGGGCCTGAAGCTTTCTTT.

This chain uses TRBV7-8 with TRBJ2-7, with TRBD2 matching 11 bases. The germline V gene encodes CDR1 SGHVS and CDR2 FQNEAQ. CDR3 length: 16 residues. After removal of 4 bases from V and 0 bases from J, the junction contained 5 bases not matched to a gene. The CDR3 sequence is CASSSSSGRASYEQYF. The CDR3 nucleotides are TGTGCCAGCAGCTCAAGTAGCGGGAGGGCCTCCTACGAGCAGTACTTC.

The chain carries TRBV7-2 and TRBJ2-7; unclear D gene. From germline, CDR1 is SGHTA and CDR2 FQGNSA. The CDR3 spans 14 residues. V shed 1 base and J shed 0 bases, with 7 bases lying between them. CDR3: CASSLDLSSYEQYF. CDR3 nucleotide sequence: TGTGCCAGCAGCTTAGATTTATCCTCCTACGAGCAGTACTTC.

This clone appeared a few times. The chain uses TRBV28 and TRBJ2-4; perhaps TRBD2 as D (5 bases). Between the trimmed V and J ends, which lost 2 bases and 2 bases, there was a span of 10 bases. The CDR3 loop spans 15 amino acids. CDR1 is MDHEN, CDR2 SYDVKM, per germline. The DNA for the CDR3 is TGTGCCAGCAGTTTACGGGGTGGAACCAAAAACATTCAGTACTTC. Its protein is CASSLRGGTKNIQYF.

The chain uses TRBV2 and TRBJ2-7, with 10 nucleotides matching TRBD1. The germline V gene has CDR1 SNHLY and CDR2 FYNNEI. The CDR3 contains 12 residues. V shed 9 bases, J shed 5 bases, and the junction held 4 bases outside the gene matches. The CDR3 nucleotides read TGTGCCAGTTACGGGACAGGGGACGAGCAGTACTTC. Its translation: CASYGTGDEQYF.